The clone carrying this TCR beta chain was picked up a small number of times. Its antigen is unidentified. One entry per CDR3 protein results from TCRdb running MiXCR on the RT-PCR reads. The table lists 650,000 to 700,000 distinct CDR3 sequences, around a sixth of them singletons. This CDR3 is built from 13 residues. CDR1 is ENHRY, CDR2 SYGVKD, per germline. Trimming took 10 bases from V and 4 from J; bases not matched to a gene: 6. The data belong to a study of response to subunit inactivated influenza vaccine. Findings and limits, study-wide: It was suggested by the authors that few new T cells are recruited by each seasonal influenza vaccination.

This TCR was sampled from a man aged 50 to 59 who received an inactivated influenza vaccine. Here the sequenced sample was PBMCs from blood, taken less than 13 days after vaccination. This rearrangement joins TRBV10-3 to TRBJ2-5, with TRBD1 matching 10 bases. CDR3 protein: CATWTGGVETQYF. CDR3 DNA sequence: TGTGCCACCTGGACAGGGGGTGTAGAGACCCAGTACTTC.